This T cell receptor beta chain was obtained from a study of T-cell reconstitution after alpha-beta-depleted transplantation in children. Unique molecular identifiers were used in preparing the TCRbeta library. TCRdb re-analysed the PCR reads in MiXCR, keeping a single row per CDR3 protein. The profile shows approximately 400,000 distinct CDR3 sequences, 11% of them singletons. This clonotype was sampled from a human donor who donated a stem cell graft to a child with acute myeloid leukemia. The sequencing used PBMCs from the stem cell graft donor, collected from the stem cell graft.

CDR3 DNA sequence: TGTGCCAGCAGTACCACTCGGGGGGGCCCAGATACGCAGTATTTT. This sequence encodes CASSTTRGGPDTQYF. The chain couples TRBV2 to TRBJ2-3, with 8 bases that match TRBD2. After removal of 5 bases from V and 4 bases from J, the junction contained 8 bases not matched to a gene. This CDR3 comprises 15 residues. Germline V gene sequence: CDR1 SNHLY, CDR2 FYNNEI. Combining the CDR3 with reference TRBV2 and TRBJ2-3 gives the whole variable domain EPEVTQTPSHQVTQMGQEVILRCVPISNHLYFYWYRQILGQKVEFLVSFYNNEISEKSEIFDDQFSVERPDGSNFTLKIRSTKLEDSAMYFCASSTTRGGPDTQYFGPGTRLTVL.